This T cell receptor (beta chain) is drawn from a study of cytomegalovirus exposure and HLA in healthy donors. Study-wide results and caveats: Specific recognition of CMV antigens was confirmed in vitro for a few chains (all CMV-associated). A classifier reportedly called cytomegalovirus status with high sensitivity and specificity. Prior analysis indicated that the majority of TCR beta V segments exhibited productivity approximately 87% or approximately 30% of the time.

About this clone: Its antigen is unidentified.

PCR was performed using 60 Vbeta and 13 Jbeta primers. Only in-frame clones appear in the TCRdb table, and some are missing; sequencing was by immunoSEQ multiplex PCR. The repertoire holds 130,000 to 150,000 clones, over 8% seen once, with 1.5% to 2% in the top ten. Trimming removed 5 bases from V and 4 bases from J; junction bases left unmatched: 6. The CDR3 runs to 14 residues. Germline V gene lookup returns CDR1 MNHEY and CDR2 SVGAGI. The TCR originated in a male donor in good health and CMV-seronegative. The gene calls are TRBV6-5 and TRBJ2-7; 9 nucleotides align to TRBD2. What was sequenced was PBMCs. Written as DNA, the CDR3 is TGTGCCAGCAGTAACCAGGGACTAGCATACGAGCAGTACTTC. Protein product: CASSNQGLAYEQYF.